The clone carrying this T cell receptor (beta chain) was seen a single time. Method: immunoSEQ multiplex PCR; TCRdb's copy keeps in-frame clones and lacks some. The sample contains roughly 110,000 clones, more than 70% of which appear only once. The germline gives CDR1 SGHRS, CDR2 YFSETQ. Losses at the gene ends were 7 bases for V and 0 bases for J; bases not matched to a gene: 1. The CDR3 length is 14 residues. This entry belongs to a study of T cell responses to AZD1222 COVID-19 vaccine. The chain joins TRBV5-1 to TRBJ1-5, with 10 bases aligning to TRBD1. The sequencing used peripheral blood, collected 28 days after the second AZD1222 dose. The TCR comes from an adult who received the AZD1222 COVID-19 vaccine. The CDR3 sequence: CASGTGDSNQPQHF. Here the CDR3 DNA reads TGCGCCAGCGGGACAGGGGATAGCAATCAGCCCCAGCATTTT. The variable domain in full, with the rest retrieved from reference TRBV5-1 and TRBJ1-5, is KAGVTQTPRYLIKTRGQQVTLSCSPISGHRSVSWYQQTPGQGLQFLFEYFSETQRNKGNFPGRFSGRQFSNSRSEMNVSTLELGDSALYLCASGTGDSNQPQHFGDGTRLSIL.